One sample yielded the 27 T cell receptor beta chains listed below, sequenced in a study of blood T cell repertoires in COVID-19. Profiled with immunoSEQ multiplex PCR; TCRdb holds only in-frame clones, not every one. The sample has about 94,000 clones, around 80% seen once. Sequences were obtained from peripheral blood. The receptor set was obtained from a human donor in a cohort sampled during active COVID-19.

V usage is TRBV19 and J usage is TRBJ1-3, with D tentatively TRBD1 (5 bases). The CDR3 is 14 residues long. V shed 7 bases and J shed 2 bases, with 12 bases lying between them. Germline V gene lookup returns CDR1 LNHDA and CDR2 SQIVND (reference sequence). DNA for the CDR3: TGTGCCAGTATACAAAGGGGTGCTGGAAACACCATATATTTT. Encoded protein: CASIQRGAGNTIYF.

The chain couples TRBV7-2 to TRBJ1-5; D call uncertain. Germline V gene data show CDR1 as SGHTA and CDR2 as FQGNSA. The CDR3 is 16 amino acids. V dropped 1 base and J dropped 3 bases, with 13 bases sitting between them. The CDR3 reads CASSLGSGRVNQPQHF. CDR3 nucleotide sequence: TGTGCCAGCAGCTTAGGATCCGGGAGGGTCAATCAGCCCCAGCATTTT.

V is TRBV2 and J is TRBJ2-7; 13 nucleotides match TRBD2. Losses at the gene ends were 6 bases for V and 3 bases for J; bases not matched to a gene: 5. The V gene's germline CDR1 is SNHLY and CDR2 FYNNEI. The CDR3 is 15 residues long. The CDR3 reads CASRRLAGGNYEQYF. CDR3 DNA sequence: TGTGCCAGCAGGAGACTAGCGGGAGGCAACTACGAGCAGTACTTC. Full variable domain (missing parts from reference TRBV2 and TRBJ2-7): EPEVTQTPSHQVTQMGQEVILRCVPISNHLYFYWYRQILGQKVEFLVSFYNNEISEKSEIFDDQFSVERPDGSNFTLKIRSTKLEDSAMYFCASRRLAGGNYEQYFGPGTRLTVT.

The rearrangement links TRBV5-4 to TRBJ2-7, with TRBD2 matching over 9 bases. The V gene end was trimmed by 0 bases and the J gene end by 7 bases; junction bases not matched to a gene: 5. Germline V lookup: CDR1 SGHNT, CDR2 YYREEE (reference sequence). CDR3 size: 14 residues. DNA for the CDR3: TGTGCCAGCAGCTTGGGCGGGAGGGCCCGGGAGCAGTACTTC. Translated: CASSLGGRAREQYF.

This chain connects TRBV6-5 to TRBJ2-7; no reliable D call. This CDR3 region has 14 residues. V was shortened by 7 bases and J by 3 bases, with 16 bases between the two germline ends. Germline V gene sequence: CDR1 MNHEY, CDR2 SVGAGI. CDR3 loop: CASTLMRSLYEQYF. CDR3 in DNA: TGTGCCAGCACCCTTATGAGGAGCCTCTACGAGCAGTACTTC.

The J gene is TRBJ2-5, the V gene TRBV5-1; 9 bases are shared with TRBD1. Per the germline V gene, CDR1 is SGHRS and CDR2 is YFSETQ. The V segment lost 4 bases and the J segment 3 bases; nucleotides outside the gene matches: 7. This CDR3 region has 15 residues. CDR3 residues: CASSRITGGEETQYF. The CDR3 coding sequence is TGCGCCAGCAGCCGAATTACAGGGGGCGAAGAGACCCAGTACTTC.

This chain joins TRBV2 and TRBJ2-5, with D unresolved. Germline CDR1 reads SNHLY; CDR2 reads FYNNEI. This CDR3 contains 11 residues. V shed 7 bases and J shed 1 base, with 4 bases lying between them. The CDR3 sequence: CASTIQETQYF. In DNA, the CDR3 is TGTGCCAGCACCATCCAAGAGACCCAGTACTTC.

This clone was recorded once. This rearrangement joins TRBV14 to TRBJ1-2; D ambiguous. The CDR3 runs 15 residues. Trimming took 4 bases from V and 2 from J, leaving 14 bases between them. Germline V gene sequence: CDR1 SGHDN, CDR2 FVKESK. In nucleotides, the CDR3 is TGTGCCAGCAGCCCTCTTTCGACACCAAACTATGGCTACACCTTC. Its translation is CASSPLSTPNYGYTF.

This chain links TRBV10-3 with TRBJ1-1; TRBD1 might be the D (5 bases). Between the trimmed V and J ends, which lost 2 bases and 8 bases, there was a span of 21 bases. The CDR3 spans 16 residues. In germline, CDR1 is ENHRY, CDR2 SYGVKD. CDR3 residues: CAISERYGAGTSEAFF. DNA for the CDR3: TGTGCCATCAGTGAGCGGTATGGGGCAGGCACCTCGGAAGCTTTCTTT.

This clone has only one observation. The chain links TRBV10-3 to TRBJ1-5; 7 bases are shared with TRBD1. The V and J ends lost 5 bases and 2 bases, in that order; junction bases with no gene match: 6. The germline gives CDR1 ENHRY, CDR2 SYGVKD. The length of the CDR3 is 15 residues. CDR3 amino acids: CAISRGGEGNQPQHF. CDR3 nucleotide sequence: TGTGCCATCAGTCGAGGGGGCGAGGGCAATCAGCCCCAGCATTTT.

The chain recombines TRBV6-1 with TRBJ2-7; TRBD1 is a possible D gene (5 bases). From germline, CDR1 is MNHNS and CDR2 SASEGT. Between the trimmed V and J ends, which lost 2 bases and 0 bases, there was a span of 14 bases. The CDR3 is 16 amino acids. The CDR3 bases are TGTGCCAGCAGTGAAAGATCCGACAGCTACTCCTACGAGCAGTACTTC. It encodes CASSERSDSYSYEQYF.

The V gene is TRBV3-1 (or the pseudogene TRBV3-2), the J gene TRBJ2-7, with TRBD2 identical over 11 bases. The CDR3 loop spans 15 amino acids. Looked up from germline, CDR1 is LGHDT and CDR2 is YNNKEL (reference sequence). Unmatched junction bases numbered 8, after V lost 3 bases and J lost 7 bases. The CDR3 DNA follows: TGTGCCAGCAGCCAGTTAGCGGGAGGGCTTCTTGAGCAGTACTTC. Its protein product is CASSQLAGGLLEQYF.

V gene TRBV28 combines with J gene TRBJ2-7, with TRBD2 identical over 7 bases. Trimming cost V 2 bases and J 3 bases; bases outside gene matches: 7. This CDR3 is built from 15 residues. The germline CDR1 and CDR2 sequences are MDHEN and SYDVKM. This chain's CDR3 is CASSLPLAGRYEQYF. The CDR3 DNA is TGTGCCAGCAGTTTACCCTTAGCGGGCCGCTACGAGCAGTACTTC.

The chain combines TRBV5-4 with TRBJ1-1; D is unclear. V lost 0 bases to trimming and J lost 4 bases, with 10 bases between them. This CDR3 spans 14 amino acids. Looked up from germline, CDR1 is SGHNT and CDR2 is YYREEE (reference sequence). The CDR3 DNA follows: TGTGCCAGCAGCTTGGAACAGTATCCCACTGAAGCTTTCTTT. It translates to CASSLEQYPTEAFF.

This clone has just a few counts. The chain joins TRBV5-4 to TRBJ1-1, with a possible D match to TRBD1 (5 bases). There are 13 residues in the CDR3. Trimming pared 4 bases from V and 6 bases from J, leaving 13 bases between. Germline V gene sequence: CDR1 SGHNT, CDR2 YYREEE (reference sequence). CDR3 in amino acids: CASSQDIEAEAFF. For the CDR3, the DNA is TGTGCCAGCAGCCAGGACATTGAGGCTGAAGCTTTCTTT.

This chain joins TRBV2 and TRBJ2-7, with 8 bases that match TRBD2. The trim removed 4 bases at V and 3 bases at J, leaving 5 bases unmatched. Per germline, CDR1 SNHLY and CDR2 FYNNEI. The CDR3 extends over 14 amino acids. As DNA, the CDR3 is TGTGCCAGCAGTGTGGGACTAGTTGGCTACGAGCAGTACTTC. Protein product: CASSVGLVGYEQYF.

The chain carries TRBV18 and TRBJ2-7; 14 bases are shared with TRBD2. V gave up 1 base and J gave up 4 bases; unmatched junction bases: 3. There are 16 residues in the CDR3. Germline V gene sequence: CDR1 KGHSH, CDR2 LQKENI. The CDR3 coding sequence is TGTGCCAGCTCACCACTCGGGACTAGCGGGAGTTACGAGCAGTACTTC. This translates into CASSPLGTSGSYEQYF.

The rearrangement uses TRBV6-5 and TRBJ2-7, with D possibly TRBD2 on 7 matching bases. Per germline, CDR1 MNHEY and CDR2 SVGAGI. The CDR3 spans 14 residues. Deletions cut 8 bases from V and 6 bases from J, with 20 bases between. The CDR3 reads CASGAGGAFVEQYF. DNA for the CDR3: TGTGCCAGCGGGGCTGGGGGGGCGTTTGTCGAGCAGTACTTC.

The CDR3 DNA reads as TGCGCCAGCAGCCTCCAGGGGGCGGACTACGAGCAGTACTTC. Translation: CASSLQGADYEQYF. The chain recombines TRBV5-1 with TRBJ2-7; TRBD1 matches at 8 bases. Germline CDR1 is SGHRS and CDR2 is YFSETQ. This CDR3 comprises 14 residues. The V segment lost 4 bases and the J segment 3 bases; nucleotides outside the gene matches: 6.

The V and J genes are TRBV12-3 or TRBV12-4 and TRBJ1-3; D is unresolved. Trimming took 6 bases from V and 12 from J, leaving 18 bases between them. The CDR3 has 13 amino acids. This CDR3 is CASSPLVATGIYF. The CDR3 region has the DNA TGTGCCAGCAGCCCGTTAGTGGCGACGGGCATATATTTT.

The chain employs TRBV30 and TRBJ1-6; 7 positions match TRBD1. The V gene's germline CDR1 is GTSNPN and CDR2 SVGIG (reference sequence). Trimming at V came to 2 bases and at J to 9 bases, leaving 7 bases not matched to a gene. CDR3 length equals 14 residues. CDR3 DNA: TGTGCCTGGAGTTCGGGGACAGTCGCTTCACCCCTCCACTTT. Amino acids: CAWSSGTVASPLHF.

The chain recombines TRBV5-4 with TRBJ2-1; 8 positions match TRBD2. With 4 bases clipped from V and 2 bases from J, the junction kept 5 bases outside the gene matches. Germline CDR1 is SGHNT and CDR2 is YYREEE (reference sequence). The CDR3 runs to 15 residues. CDR3 sequence: CASSRSGKAYNEQFF. The CDR3 region has the DNA TGTGCCAGCAGCCGTAGCGGGAAGGCCTACAATGAGCAGTTCTTC.

V is TRBV29-1 and J is TRBJ2-7, with 10 bases matching TRBD2. Germline trimming cut 5 bases from V and 7 bases from J; bases unmatched to any gene: 8. Germline V gene sequence: CDR1 SQVTM, CDR2 ANQGSEA. The CDR3 contains 13 residues. Here the CDR3 reads CSVSSGSPLEQYF. In DNA, the CDR3 is TGCAGCGTTTCTAGCGGGAGCCCCCTAGAGCAGTACTTC.

In its sample, this clone was seen once. The chain recombines TRBV30 with TRBJ2-3; 13 nucleotides align to TRBD2. J lost 5 bases, V lost 3 bases, and 5 bases had no gene match. The CDR3 runs 15 residues. Looked up from germline, CDR1 is GTSNPN and CDR2 is SVGIG (reference sequence). CDR3 protein: CAWRKGLAGLDTQYF. CDR3 nucleotides: TGTGCCTGGAGGAAGGGACTAGCGGGACTAGATACGCAGTATTTT.

The rearrangement links TRBV28 to TRBJ1-5; tentatively, D is TRBD1 (6 bases). This CDR3 is built from 15 residues. The V end lost 2 bases, the J end lost 4 bases, and 12 bases lay between the germline ends. Germline values: CDR1 MDHEN, CDR2 SYDVKM. CDR3 nucleotides: TGTGCCAGCAGTTTACGCCAGGGGCCGAATCAGCCCCAGCATTTT. It encodes CASSLRQGPNQPQHF.

This clone turned up a few times. This CDR3 is also generated by other DNA sequences in the sample. V gene TRBV5-1 combines with J gene TRBJ2-7; 11 nucleotides line up with TRBD1. Germline-derived CDR1 and CDR2 are SGHRS and YFSETQ. This CDR3 has 14 residues. V lost 5 bases and J lost 3; bases outside the gene matches: 4. CDR3 protein: CASRSGTGGYEQYF. CDR3 nucleotide sequence: TGCGCCAGCAGGTCCGGGACAGGGGGCTACGAGCAGTACTTC.

The rearrangement links TRBV5-6 to TRBJ2-7; D may be TRBD2 (5 bases). CDR1 SGHDT and CDR2 YYEEEE come from the germline V gene. Trimming cost V 3 bases and J 6 bases, with 7 bases left between them. CDR3 length: 11 residues. CDR3 loop: CASSSGVEQYF. For the CDR3, the DNA is TGTGCCAGCAGCTCCGGGGTCGAGCAGTACTTC.